This TCR beta chain came from a study of post-analysis software for immune sequencing data. Broader study findings: Elevated frequency relative to controls characterized several TRBV segments in patients, TRBV5-6, TRBV5-1 and TRBV20-1 among them.

The germline gives CDR1 KGHSH, CDR2 LQKENI. The length of the CDR3 is 15 residues. V gave up 0 bases and J gave up 5 bases, with 12 bases separating them. Every TCR beta cDNA library bore unique molecular identifiers. cDNA molecules numbering roughly 500,000 came from roughly 1 to 10 million T cells. TCRdb itself ran the PCR reads through MiXCR, one entry per CDR3 protein. The sample yields about 540,000 distinct CDR3 sequences, around a third seen once. This clonotype has more than one count but fewer than ten. Antigen unknown. The rearrangement links TRBV18 to TRBJ2-3, with D possibly matching TRBD1 (6 bases). Material for sequencing was blood. The sequence was collected from a girl aged 2-17 years with multiple sclerosis. The CDR3 is CASSPPSEQGDTQYF. The CDR3, as DNA: TGTGCCAGCTCACCACCTAGCGAACAGGGAGATACGCAGTATTTT.